This note documents a single T cell receptor (beta chain) sequence. TCRdb reprocessed the 5' RACE reads and stores each CDR3 protein as one record, lacking DNA. This sample's table reports approximately 170,000 distinct CDR3 sequences. Germline values: CDR1 SGHRS, CDR2 YFSETQ. The CDR3 has 15 residues. This specimen comes from a study of T cells expressing NK-cell markers. Whole-study context: Sequencing of TCR beta repertoires drew on sorted CD3+CD56+NKG2C+, CD3+CD56+NKG2C- and CD3+CD56-NKG2C+ T cells.

This chain links TRBV5-1 with TRBJ2-7. This clonotype was sampled from a man aged 18-70 years in good health. The specimen sequenced was blood T cells: a sorted CD56 or NKG2C T cell subset, CD4+ or CD8+ T cells, or bulk PBMC T cells (not recorded which). CDR3 amino acids: CASSFLSTFTHEQYF.